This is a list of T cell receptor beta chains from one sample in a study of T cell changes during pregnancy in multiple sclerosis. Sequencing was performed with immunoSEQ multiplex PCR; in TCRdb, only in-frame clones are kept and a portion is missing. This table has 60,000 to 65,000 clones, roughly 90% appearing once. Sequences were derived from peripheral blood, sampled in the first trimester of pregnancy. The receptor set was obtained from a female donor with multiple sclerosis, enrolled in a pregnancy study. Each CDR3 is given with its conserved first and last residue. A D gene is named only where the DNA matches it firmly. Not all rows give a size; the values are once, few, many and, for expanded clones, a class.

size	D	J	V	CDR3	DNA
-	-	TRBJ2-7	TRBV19	CASSITGLDSEQYF	TGTGCCAGTAGTATTACAGGTCTTGATTCCGAGCAGTACTTC
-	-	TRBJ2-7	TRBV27	CASSILQGYEQYF	TGTGCCAGCAGTATACTACAGGGCTACGAGCAGTACTTC
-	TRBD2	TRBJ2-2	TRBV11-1	CASSLITGGPTGELFF	TGTGCCAGCAGCTTAATCACGGGAGGGCCTACCGGGGAGCTGTTTTTT
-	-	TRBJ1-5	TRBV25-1	CASSLRQPWGNQPQHF	TGTGCCAGCAGTCTAAGACAGCCCTGGGGCAATCAGCCCCAGCATTTT
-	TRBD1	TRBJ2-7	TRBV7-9	CASSNRDRSYEQYF	TGTGCCAGCAGCAACCGGGACAGGAGTTACGAGCAGTACTTC
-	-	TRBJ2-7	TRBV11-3	CASSLYRDSYEQYF	TGTGCCAGCAGCTTGTACAGGGACTCCTACGAGCAGTACTTC
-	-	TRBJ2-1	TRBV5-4	CASRQEMGATEQFF	TGTGCCAGCAGACAAGAGATGGGGGCCACTGAGCAGTTCTTC
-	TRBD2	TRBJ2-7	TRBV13	CASSPAGGPYEQYF	TGTGCCAGCAGCCCGGCGGGAGGTCCCTACGAGCAGTACTTC
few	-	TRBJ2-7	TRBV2	CASRGIGDTYEQYF	TGTGCCAGTAGGGGGATAGGGGACACCTACGAGCAGTACTTC
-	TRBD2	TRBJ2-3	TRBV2	CASSVQRENTDTQYF	TGTGCCAGCAGTGTTCAGCGGGAAAACACAGATACGCAGTATTTT
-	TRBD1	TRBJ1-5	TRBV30	CAWLTQGTGDQPQHF	TGTGCCTGGTTAACTCAAGGGACAGGGGATCAGCCCCAGCATTTT
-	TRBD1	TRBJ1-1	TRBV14	CASSQGVGQAAFF	TGTGCCAGCAGCCAAGGGGTGGGACAGGCAGCTTTCTTT
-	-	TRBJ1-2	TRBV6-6	CASSYSLAGSSYTF	TGTGCCAGCAGTTACTCGTTAGCAGGGTCTAGCTACACCTTC
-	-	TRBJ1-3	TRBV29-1	CSVPRSSGNTIYF	TGCAGCGTCCCTAGGTCCTCTGGAAACACCATATATTTT
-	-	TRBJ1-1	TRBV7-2	CASSREQGITEAFF	TGTGCCAGCAGCCGGGAACAGGGTATCACTGAAGCTTTCTTT
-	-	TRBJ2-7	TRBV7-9	CASSSETDTYYEQYF	TGTGCCAGCAGCTCCGAGACAGACACCTACTACGAGCAGTACTTC
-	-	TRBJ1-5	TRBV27	CASSLSGGSNQPQHF	TGTGCCAGCAGTTTATCGGGGGGTAGTAATCAGCCCCAGCATTTT
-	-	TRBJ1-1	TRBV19	CASRGIGAEAFF	TGTGCCAGCCGGGGAATTGGGGCTGAAGCTTTCTTT
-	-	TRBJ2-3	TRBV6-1	CASSRDRFTDTQYF	TGTGCCAGCAGTCGAGACAGATTCACAGATACGCAGTATTTT
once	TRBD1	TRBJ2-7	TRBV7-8	CASSLDAGTGYEQYF	TGTGCCAGCAGCTTAGACGCCGGGACAGGGTACGAGCAGTACTTC
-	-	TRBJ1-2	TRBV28	CASSLLDSLGYTF	TGTGCCAGCAGTTTATTGGACTCCCTTGGCTACACCTTC
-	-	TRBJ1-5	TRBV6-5	CASSSNPRGGNQPQHF	TGTGCCAGCAGTTCCAACCCCAGGGGCGGCAATCAGCCCCAGCATTTT
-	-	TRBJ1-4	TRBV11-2	CASSATGTNEKLFF	TGTGCCAGCAGCGCTACAGGGACTAATGAAAAACTGTTTTTT
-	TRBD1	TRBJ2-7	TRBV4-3	CASSQMGQGNEQYF	TGCGCCAGCAGCCAAATGGGACAGGGCAACGAGCAGTACTTC
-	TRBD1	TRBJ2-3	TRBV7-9	CASSPGTGSSTDTQYF	TGTGCCAGCAGCCCCGGGACAGGGAGTAGCACAGATACGCAGTATTTT
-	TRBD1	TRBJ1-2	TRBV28	CASSSGGSPYGYTF	TGTGCCAGCAGTTCAGGGGGGAGCCCCTATGGCTACACCTTC
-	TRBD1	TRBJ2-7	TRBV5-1	CASSSGTGVAYEQYF	TGCGCCAGCAGCTCGGGGACAGGGGTTGCCTACGAGCAGTACTTC
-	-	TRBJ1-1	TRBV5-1	CASSFRLGANTEAFF	TGCGCCAGCAGCTTTCGACTGGGGGCTAACACTGAAGCTTTCTTT
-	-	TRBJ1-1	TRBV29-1	CSVTGQKTNTEAFF	TGCAGCGTCACCGGACAGAAGACGAACACTGAAGCTTTCTTT
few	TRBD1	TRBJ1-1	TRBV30	CALDRDQAFF	TGTGCCTTAGACAGGGATCAAGCTTTCTTT
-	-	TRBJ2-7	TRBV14	CASSQERRGEQYF	TGTGCCAGCAGCCAAGAAAGACGGGGCGAGCAGTACTTC
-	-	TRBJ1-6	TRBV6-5	CASSRPGYNSPLHF	TGTGCCAGCAGTCGCCCAGGGTATAATTCACCCCTCCACTTT
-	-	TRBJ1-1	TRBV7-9	CASSLVVGGTEAFF	TGTGCCAGCAGCTTAGTGGTTGGCGGCACTGAAGCTTTCTTT
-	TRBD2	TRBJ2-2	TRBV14	CASSRPVGTSRTGELFF	TGTGCCAGCAGCCGACCAGTTGGGACTAGTAGGACCGGGGAGCTGTTTTTT
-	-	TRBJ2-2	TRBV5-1	CASSLELGAWNTGELFF	TGCGCCAGCAGCTTGGAGCTAGGAGCGTGGAACACCGGGGAGCTGTTTTTT
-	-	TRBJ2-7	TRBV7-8	CASSLASWAEQYF	TGTGCCAGCAGCTTAGCGTCGTGGGCGGAGCAGTACTTC
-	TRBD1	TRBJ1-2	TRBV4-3	CASSRDRLANYGYTF	TGCGCCAGCAGCCGGGACAGGCTAGCTAACTATGGCTACACCTTC